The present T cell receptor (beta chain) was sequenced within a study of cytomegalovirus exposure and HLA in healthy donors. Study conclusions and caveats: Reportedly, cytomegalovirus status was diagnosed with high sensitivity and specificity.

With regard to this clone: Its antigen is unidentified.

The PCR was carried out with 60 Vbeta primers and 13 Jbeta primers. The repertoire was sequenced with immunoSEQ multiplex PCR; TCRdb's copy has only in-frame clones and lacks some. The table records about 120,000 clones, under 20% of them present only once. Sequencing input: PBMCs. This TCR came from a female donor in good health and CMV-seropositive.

CDR3 DNA: TGCGCCAGCAGCTACTTAGCGGGGAGGACGATTGAGCAGTTCTTC. It encodes CASSYLAGRTIEQFF. V usage is TRBV5-1 and J usage is TRBJ2-1; 8 bases map to TRBD2. Trimming cost V 3 bases and J 9 bases; bases outside gene matches: 11. The CDR3 has 15 amino acids. Germline lookup yields CDR1 SGHRS and CDR2 YFSETQ.